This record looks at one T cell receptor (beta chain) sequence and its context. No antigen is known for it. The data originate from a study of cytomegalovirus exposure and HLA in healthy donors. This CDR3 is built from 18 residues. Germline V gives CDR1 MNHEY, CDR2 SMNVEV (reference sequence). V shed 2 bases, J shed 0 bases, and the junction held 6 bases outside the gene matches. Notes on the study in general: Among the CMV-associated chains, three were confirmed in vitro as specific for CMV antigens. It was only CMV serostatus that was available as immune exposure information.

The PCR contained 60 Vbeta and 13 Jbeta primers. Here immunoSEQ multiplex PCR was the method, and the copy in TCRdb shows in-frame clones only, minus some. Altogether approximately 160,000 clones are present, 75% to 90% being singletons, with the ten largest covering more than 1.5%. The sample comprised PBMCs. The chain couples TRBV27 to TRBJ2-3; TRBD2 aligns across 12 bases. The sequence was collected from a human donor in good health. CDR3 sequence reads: CASSLGLAGGLSTDTQYF. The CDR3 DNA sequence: TGTGCCAGCAGTTTAGGCCTAGCGGGGGGGCTCAGCACAGATACGCAGTATTTT.